A single sample gave rise to the 9 T cell receptor beta chains below, sequenced in a study of T cells after yellow fever vaccination. TCRdb independently ran MiXCR on the 5' RACE reads; one entry per CDR3 protein. Among 46,000 or so distinct CDR3 sequences, around 6.5% were seen once, and the ten largest hold 8.5% to 12%. Specimen: PBMCs, either bulk or a sorted T-cell subset (CD4+, CD8+, memory, or dextramer-sorted; not recorded which), collected 45 days after the yellow fever booster vaccination. The receptors shown here come from a young man who received the YFV17D yellow fever vaccine.

J is TRBJ2-3 and V is TRBV20-1; maybe TRBD2 (6 bases). Germline V lookup: CDR1 DFQATT, CDR2 SNEGSKA (reference sequence). This CDR3 is built from 14 residues. The V end was cut by 6 bases, the J end by 4 bases, with 17 bases between. This CDR3 is CSAREEPLADTQYF. As DNA, the CDR3 is TGCAGTGCAAGGGAGGAACCTCTTGCAGATACGCAGTATTTT.

Many counts were recorded for this clonotype. The chain employs TRBV6-6 and TRBJ1-1, with D unclear. The ends were cut back, 5 bases at V and 3 bases at J, with 7 bases in the middle. The CDR3 covers 12 residues. Germline V gene lookup returns CDR1 MNHNY and CDR2 SVGAGI (reference sequence). The CDR3 reads CASSAHYTEAFF. The CDR3 bases are TGTGCCAGCAGTGCTCACTACACTGAAGCTTTCTTT.

Only a few counts were recorded for this clonotype. V gene TRBV20-1 combines with J gene TRBJ2-1; 7 bases align to TRBD2. CDR3 length: 16 amino acids. V lost 6 bases and J lost 2; bases outside the gene matches: 13. Germline values: CDR1 DFQATT, CDR2 SNEGSKA (reference sequence). The DNA of the CDR3 is TGCAGTGCCCCAGACGGCGGGAGAGGGCCCTACAATGAGCAGTTCTTC. This encodes CSAPDGGRGPYNEQFF.

This clonotype has at least ten counts. The chain joins TRBV27 to TRBJ2-5, with a possible D match to TRBD2 (6 bases). Germline loops: CDR1 MNHEY, CDR2 SMNVEV (reference sequence). Trimming stripped 6 bases from V and 0 bases from J, with 14 bases between. The length of the CDR3 is 15 residues. The CDR3: CASSPGRTNQETQYF. In nucleotides, the CDR3 is TGTGCCAGCAGCCCGGGACGGACTAACCAAGAGACCCAGTACTTC.

This clonotype was counted many times. V gene TRBV6-5 combines with J gene TRBJ1-3, with 7 bases aligning to TRBD1. The ends lost 3 bases at V and 0 bases at J; junction bases unmatched: 5. This CDR3 has 16 residues. The germline V gene has CDR1 MNHEY and CDR2 SVGAGI. CDR3 coding DNA: TGTGCCAGCAGTTATGGACAGGCGAACTCTGGAAACACCATATATTTT. The encoded protein is CASSYGQANSGNTIYF.

The chain employs TRBV21-1 and TRBJ2-3. TRBV21-1 is shown as a pseudogene. CDR3 length equals 14 residues. The CDR3 is CASSKISWRDTQYF. CDR3 coding DNA: TGTGCCAGCAGCAAAATAAGTTGGAGAGATACGCAGTATTTT.

Ten or more counts support this clonotype. This rearrangement joins TRBV9 to TRBJ1-1, with D maybe TRBD1 (6 bases). Trimming stripped 4 bases from V and 5 bases from J, with 18 bases between. The CDR3 is made up of 15 amino acids. Germline V gene lookup returns CDR1 SGDLS and CDR2 YYNGEE. The CDR3, as DNA: TGTGCCAGCAGCCTTGAGCCGGGACATTGGACTGAAGCTTTCTTT. Residues: CASSLEPGHWTEAFF.

Notes on this clonotype: A clone one base away is much larger, so this may be a read error. The chain carries TRBV20-1 and TRBJ2-7, with TRBD2 matching 9 bases. J lost 6 bases, V lost 5 bases, and 11 bases had no gene match. The CDR3 has 14 amino acids. Germline V lookup: CDR1 DFQATT, CDR2 SNEGSKA (reference sequence). The CDR3, as DNA: TGCAGTGCTTCTGTTAGCGGGGGTCGCTTCGAGCAGTACTTC. Translation: CSASVSGGRFEQYF.

Notes on this clonotype: This may be a read error, as it is one base from a much larger clone. This chain joins TRBV2 and TRBJ1-1; D is ambiguous. The CDR3 has 13 residues. Germline values: CDR1 SNHLY, CDR2 FYNNEI. The V end lost 6 bases, the J end lost 4 bases, and 12 bases lay between the germline ends. The CDR3: CASSRKESTEAFF. CDR3 DNA sequence: TGTGCCAGCAGCAGGAAAGAAAGCACTGAAGCTTTCTTT.